The present T cell receptor (beta chain) was sequenced within a study of cytomegalovirus exposure and HLA in healthy donors. Findings and limits, study-wide: Information on immune exposure was restricted to one variable (CMV serostatus). The HLA-A and HLA-B alleles of most subjects were reportedly predicted accurately from TCR beta sequences. In presence/absence analyses, roughly uniform sequencing depth across donors was assumed.

A multiplex PCR was run with 60 Vbeta primers and 13 Jbeta primers. The repertoire was sequenced with immunoSEQ multiplex PCR; TCRdb's copy has only in-frame clones and lacks some. The data hold some 130,000 clones, with around 74% observed a single time. Note on this clone: Its antigen is unidentified. Other DNA sequences in the sample encode the same CDR3.

The germline gives CDR1 SGDLS, CDR2 YYNGEE. This CDR3 has 16 residues. The ends were cut back, 4 bases at V and 2 bases at J, with 16 bases in the middle. The material sequenced was PBMCs. The clonotype comes from a male donor in good health and CMV-seronegative. The chain is built from TRBV9 and TRBJ2-1; D perhaps matches TRBD2 (5 bases). Here the CDR3 reads CASSSKAVPTYNEQFF. The DNA for the CDR3 is TGTGCCAGCAGCTCCAAAGCGGTTCCGACCTACAATGAGCAGTTCTTC.